The table lists the clone carrying this TCR beta chain with a count of one. Only in-frame clones appear in the TCRdb table, and some are missing; sequencing was by immunoSEQ multiplex PCR. The sample lists some 660,000 clones, approximately 89% occurring once. This entry is derived from a study of shared T cell receptors in the human thymus. V gave up 5 bases and J gave up 9 bases; unmatched junction bases: 6. This CDR3 comprises 14 residues. Germline V gene lookup returns CDR1 SGHRS and CDR2 YFSETQ. This sample was shared with a second study, whose subject was human thymus T cells. That paper notes: Unrelated people showed highly overlapping thymic repertoires, related research reported.

The chain joins TRBV5-1 to TRBJ1-6; 9 bases align to TRBD1. Sequences were obtained from thymocytes. This TCR was sampled from a boy less than two years old with a congenital heart defect. CDR3 DNA: TGCGCCAGCAGTTACGGACAGGGGAGTTCACCCCTCCACTTT. It specifies CASSYGQGSSPLHF.